This T cell receptor beta chain was identified during a study of blood T cell repertoires in COVID-19. Background on the study: The United States, Italy and Spain supplied acute and convalescent COVID-19 samples. T cells, B-cell-depleted T cells, or PBMCs provided the cDNA or gDNA that served as material.

Original processing notes: Amplification with reference gene primers provided the estimates of nucleated cell counts. The assay was immunoSEQ multiplex PCR, and TCRdb's table has in-frame clones only and misses some. Clone size and V and J calls were adopted from that table, with D and trimming inferred from the DNA. The sample contains 350,000 or so clones, 89% of which appear only once. Enrollment of patients from Seattle took place during active infection, with longitudinal follow-up. The germline CDR1 and CDR2 sequences are SGHTA and FQGNSA. CDR3 length equals 14 residues. The ends were cut back, 0 bases at V and 9 bases at J, with 9 bases in the middle.

V and J are TRBV7-2 and TRBJ1-6; tentative D call: TRBD1 (5 bases). This receptor was obtained from a woman in her sixties with COVID-19, enrolled during active disease. Sequencing used peripheral blood. The CDR3 reads CASSLAGGGSPLHF. CDR3 nucleotide sequence: TGTGCCAGCAGCTTAGCGGGGGGGGGTTCACCCCTCCACTTT.